The 23 T cell receptor beta chains listed next were all sequenced from one sample in a study of long-term antiretroviral therapy in people with HIV. The authors ran the immunoSEQ assay, v3.0, at survey level. Sequencing was performed with immunoSEQ multiplex PCR; in TCRdb, only in-frame clones are kept and a portion is missing. The sample holds about 22,000 clones, about 86% seen once. The starting material was unsorted PBMCs, obtained 1.3 years after starting antiretroviral therapy. Every receptor here comes from a man between 60 and 75 years old with HIV.

This clone was picked up one time. V usage is TRBV13 and J usage is TRBJ2-2, with 11 bases lining up with TRBD2. The ends lost 6 bases at V and 1 base at J; junction bases unmatched: 13. Germline assignment: CDR1 PRHDT and CDR2 FYEKMQ (reference sequence). This CDR3 contains 19 residues. The CDR3 region is CASRVAGGPESRNTGELFF. CDR3 DNA: TGTGCCAGCAGGGTAGCGGGAGGGCCTGAATCTCGGAACACCGGGGAGCTGTTTTTT.

The chain is built from TRBV5-1 and TRBJ2-2, with D maybe TRBD2 (6 bases). The germline gives CDR1 SGHRS, CDR2 YFSETQ. V lost 5 bases, J lost 6 bases, and 17 bases lay in between. The CDR3 has 15 residues. CDR3 nucleotide sequence: TGCGCCAGCAGAAACCGGGACTTCGGTCCCGGGGAGCTGTTTTTT. This encodes CASRNRDFGPGELFF.

This clone has only one observation. In nucleotides, the CDR3 is TGCGCCAGCAGCTTGACAGGCTCCTACGAGCAGTACTTC. This translates into CASSLTGSYEQYF. The genes are TRBV5-1 and TRBJ2-7; D is perhaps TRBD1 (5 bases). The CDR3 runs to 13 residues. Germline V gene data show CDR1 as SGHRS and CDR2 as YFSETQ. Trimming left V 1 base short and J 0 bases short, with 5 bases between.

V usage is TRBV18 and J usage is TRBJ2-1; weak D call: TRBD2 (6 bases). The germline V gene has CDR1 KGHSH and CDR2 LQKENI. The CDR3 covers 15 residues. V lost 5 bases and J lost 7, with 18 bases in between. The CDR3: CASSKTRGDGNEQFF. In nucleotides, the CDR3 is TGTGCCAGCTCAAAGACTAGAGGGGATGGGAATGAGCAGTTCTTC.

This chain uses TRBV18 with TRBJ1-2; no definite D call. CDR1 is KGHSH, CDR2 LQKENI, per germline. There are 14 residues in the CDR3. The ends were cut back, 6 bases at V and 4 bases at J, with 15 bases in the middle. CDR3 sequence reads: CASSPLAEGYGYTF. The DNA for the CDR3 is TGTGCCAGCTCTCCTCTCGCGGAAGGCTATGGCTACACCTTC.

This chain joins TRBV5-6 and TRBJ2-7; D gene ambiguous. The length of the CDR3 is 13 residues. Trimming removed 0 bases at V and 4 bases at J, with 8 bases between. The germline V gene encodes CDR1 SGHDT and CDR2 YYEEEE. CDR3 sequence reads: CASSLAPPYEQYF. The CDR3, as DNA: TGTGCCAGCAGCTTGGCCCCACCTTACGAGCAGTACTTC.

The chain uses TRBV6-6 and TRBJ2-3; D perhaps matches TRBD1 (5 bases). Trimming shortened V by 4 bases and J by 0 bases, and 11 bases separated the two germline ends. The CDR3 runs to 15 residues. The V gene's germline CDR1 is MNHNY and CDR2 SVGAGI (reference sequence). The DNA for the CDR3 is TGTGCCAGCAGTTGGGGCCTCTCTAGCACAGATACGCAGTATTTT. It yields the protein CASSWGLSSTDTQYF.

The gene calls are TRBV5-1 and TRBJ2-2; 9 bases line up with TRBD2. Germline CDR1 reads SGHRS; CDR2 reads YFSETQ. The CDR3 is 16 residues long. V lost 0 bases to trimming and J lost 6 bases; unmatched junction nucleotides: 6. Here the CDR3 reads CASSLEAGGLSGELFF. CDR3 DNA sequence: TGCGCCAGCAGCTTGGAGGCGGGGGGGCTATCCGGGGAGCTGTTTTTT.

The genes are TRBV7-9 and TRBJ1-4; weak D call: TRBD1 (6 bases). Germline V gene lookup returns CDR1 SEHNR and CDR2 FQNEAQ (reference sequence). V lost 5 bases and J 6 bases, leaving 13 bases between the germline ends. The CDR3 spans 14 residues. The CDR3 region has the DNA TGTGCCAGCAGCCTCCGGGGGGCGGATGAAAAACTGTTTTTT. Amino acids: CASSLRGADEKLFF.

The chain has TRBV18 and TRBJ2-3; maybe TRBD1 (6 bases). The V and J ends lost 3 bases and 1 base respectively, with 11 bases between them. Germline lookup yields CDR1 KGHSH and CDR2 LQKENI. CDR3 length: 15 residues. The CDR3 here is CASSPDSSRTDTQYF. CDR3 nucleotides: TGTGCCAGCTCACCGGACAGTAGTCGCACAGATACGCAGTATTTT. The full variable domain, its missing parts supplied by reference TRBV18 and TRBJ2-3, is NAGVMQNPRHLVRRRGQEARLRCSPMKGHSHVYWYRQLPEEGLKFMVYLQKENIIDESGMPKERFSAEFPKEGPSILRIQQVVRGDSAAYFCASSPDSSRTDTQYFGPGTRLTVL.

The gene calls are TRBV11-3 and TRBJ1-1; D unclear. The germline gives CDR1 SGHNT, CDR2 YENEEA. V dropped 5 bases and J dropped 1 base, with 11 bases sitting between them. The CDR3 runs 14 residues. The CDR3 region has the DNA TGTGCCAGCAGCCCCACACCCCGGAACACTGAAGCTTTCTTT. Amino acids: CASSPTPRNTEAFF.

This clone has just a few counts. V and J are TRBV28 and TRBJ2-7, with D possibly being TRBD2 (6 bases). Looked up from germline, CDR1 is MDHEN and CDR2 is SYDVKM. V was trimmed by 7 bases and J by 1 base, leaving 17 bases between them. CDR3 length equals 15 residues. CDR3 nucleotides: TGTGCCAGCAAGCTCGGAGGGAGTATATCCTACGAGCAGTACTTC. Residues: CASKLGGSISYEQYF.

The chain combines TRBV6-1 with TRBJ1-2; D perhaps matches TRBD1 (5 bases). Trimming pared 3 bases from V and 2 bases from J, leaving 10 bases between. Germline assignment: CDR1 MNHNS and CDR2 SASEGT. This CDR3 has 14 residues. The CDR3 loop is CASSESGTNYGYTF. The CDR3 bases are TGTGCCAGCAGTGAGTCCGGGACCAACTATGGCTACACCTTC.

The V and J genes are TRBV27 and TRBJ2-7, with D maybe TRBD1 (6 bases). Germline-derived CDR1 and CDR2 are MNHEY and SMNVEV (reference sequence). The CDR3 sequence is 16 residues long. V shed 1 base and J shed 4 bases, with 17 bases lying between them. CDR3 protein: CASSLWGRRGAYEQYF. The CDR3 bases are TGTGCCAGCAGTTTATGGGGGCGACGGGGCGCTTACGAGCAGTACTTC.

The chain combines TRBV5-6 with TRBJ2-7; perhaps TRBD2 as D (6 bases). V was shortened by 0 bases and J by 3 bases, with 10 bases between the two germline ends. CDR3 size: 14 residues. Germline V CDR1 and CDR2: SGHDT, YYEEEE. For the CDR3, the DNA is TGTGCCAGCAGCTTGGGTGGGAGGAGCTACGAGCAGTACTTC. Its protein is CASSLGGRSYEQYF.

This clone showed up just a few times. The rearrangement joins TRBV27 to TRBJ2-3; D gene unclear. Germline values: CDR1 MNHEY, CDR2 SMNVEV (reference sequence). The CDR3 spans 15 residues. Trimming shortened V by 3 bases and J by 0 bases, and 10 bases separated the two germline ends. The CDR3, as DNA: TGTGCCAGCAGTTTCTCCCCTTCTAGCACAGATACGCAGTATTTT. Encoded protein: CASSFSPSSTDTQYF.

The rearrangement links TRBV30 to TRBJ2-7; D possibly uses TRBD1 or TRBD2 (6 bases each). CDR3 length equals 12 residues. V gave up 5 bases and J gave up 4 bases, with 12 bases separating them. CDR1 and CDR2 from the germline V gene are GTSNPN and SVGIG (reference sequence). The CDR3 is CAWARGPYEQYF. In nucleotides, the CDR3 is TGTGCCTGGGCCCGGGGGCCATACGAGCAGTACTTC.

The chain combines TRBV6-1 with TRBJ1-6; TRBD1 matches at 9 bases. V was pared by 2 bases and J by 9 bases, with 11 bases of the junction left unmatched. Per germline, CDR1 MNHNS and CDR2 SASEGT. CDR3 length equals 17 residues. The CDR3 protein is CASSENPGQGRRSPLHF. CDR3 nucleotides: TGTGCCAGCAGTGAAAACCCGGGACAGGGAAGGCGTTCACCCCTCCACTTT.

The V and J genes are TRBV2 and TRBJ1-1; perhaps TRBD1 as D (6 bases). CDR1 is SNHLY, CDR2 FYNNEI, per germline. The CDR3 sequence is 13 residues long. V lost 6 bases and J lost 9, with 17 bases in between. In DNA, the CDR3 is TGTGCCAGCAGCACGGTGGGGGGGCTCAAAGCTTTCTTT. It is translated as CASSTVGGLKAFF.

The chain couples TRBV7-3 to TRBJ2-7; D unclear. Trimming shortened V by 5 bases and J by 0 bases, and 14 bases separated the two germline ends. CDR1 SGHTA and CDR2 FQGTGA come from the germline V gene. This CDR3 contains 15 residues. CDR3 bases: TGTGCCAGCAGCCCCGACGGGTTAGGCTCCTACGAGCAGTACTTC. Protein: CASSPDGLGSYEQYF.

This chain links TRBV19 with TRBJ1-5, with D perhaps matching TRBD1 (5 bases). This CDR3 spans 16 amino acids. With 1 base removed from V and 4 bases from J, the gap between germline ends came to 14 bases. Germline V gene data show CDR1 as LNHDA and CDR2 as SQIVND (reference sequence). CDR3 protein: CASSIGVYRRNQPQHF. DNA for the CDR3: TGTGCCAGTAGTATAGGTGTATACAGGCGGAATCAGCCCCAGCATTTT. The complete variable domain, with remaining parts taken from reference TRBV19 and TRBJ1-5, reads DGGITQSPKYLFRKEGQNVTLSCEQNLNHDAMYWYRQDPGQGLRLIYYSQIVNDFQKGDIAEGYSVSREKKESFPLTVTSAQKNPTAFYLCASSIGVYRRNQPQHFGDGTRLSIL.

The gene calls are TRBV18 and TRBJ2-7; D is unresolved. The length of the CDR3 is 13 residues. V was cut by 6 bases and J by 2 bases, with 11 bases left in between. CDR1 is KGHSH, CDR2 LQKENI, per germline. The CDR3 loop is CASSHPNPYEQYF. The CDR3 nucleotides are TGTGCCAGCTCTCATCCAAACCCCTACGAGCAGTACTTC.

The rearrangement uses TRBV5-4 and TRBJ1-1, with a tentative D call TRBD1 (5 bases). Germline assignment: CDR1 SGHNT and CDR2 YYREEE (reference sequence). The CDR3 has 15 residues. V lost 2 bases and J 1 base, leaving 12 bases between the germline ends. The CDR3 loop is CASSLGAGANTEAFF. Written as DNA, the CDR3 is TGTGCCAGCAGCTTAGGGGCCGGAGCGAACACTGAAGCTTTCTTT.